What follows are 11 T cell receptor beta chains derived from one specimen sequenced in a study of cytomegalovirus exposure and HLA in healthy donors. PCR primers comprised 60 Vbeta and 13 Jbeta primers. The table came from immunoSEQ multiplex PCR; TCRdb's copy has only in-frame clones and leaves some out. The sample gives around 90,000 clones, 85% of which show up once; 7% to 8.5% is in the top ten. The sequencing input was PBMCs. These receptors were obtained from a middle-aged man in good health and CMV-seropositive.

This clone was detected once. The chain couples TRBV6-1 to TRBJ2-5, with D hard to call. Germline assignment: CDR1 MNHNS and CDR2 SASEGT. This CDR3 comprises 16 residues. V lost 2 bases, J lost 5 bases, and 18 bases lay in between. In DNA form, the CDR3 reads TGTGCCAGCAGTGAATTGATGCTGGAGACCAGTGAGACCCAGTACTTC. Protein product: CASSELMLETSETQYF.

The V gene is TRBV9, the J gene TRBJ2-3; TRBD2 matches 7 bases. V was clipped by 2 bases and J by 2 bases; unmatched bases: 5. There are 15 residues in the CDR3. Germline lookup yields CDR1 SGDLS and CDR2 YYNGEE. CDR3 DNA: TGTGCCAGCAGCGTTTCGGGGGGAAACACAGATACGCAGTATTTT. Translated: CASSVSGGNTDTQYF.

The genes are TRBV9 and TRBJ2-3; 9 bases line up with TRBD1. Losses at the gene ends were 3 bases for V and 3 bases for J; bases not matched to a gene: 8. The CDR3 is 16 residues long. Germline V gene lookup returns CDR1 SGDLS and CDR2 YYNGEE. The CDR3 is CASSEGQGGMTDTQYF. The CDR3 bases are TGTGCCAGCAGCGAGGGACAGGGCGGGATGACAGATACGCAGTATTTT.

The rearrangement joins TRBV5-4 to TRBJ2-1; 11 positions match TRBD2. CDR1 and CDR2 from the germline V gene are SGHNT and YYREEE (reference sequence). Losses at the gene ends were 2 bases for V and 7 bases for J; bases not matched to a gene: 8. The CDR3 sequence is 16 residues long. Here the CDR3 reads CASSFDPGLADNEQFF. In DNA, the CDR3 is TGTGCCAGCAGCTTCGACCCGGGACTAGCGGATAATGAGCAGTTCTTC.

The chain recombines TRBV5-1 with TRBJ2-1; no reliable D call. V shed 3 bases and J shed 6 bases, with 7 bases lying between them. The CDR3 loop spans 12 amino acids. Germline V gene sequence: CDR1 SGHRS, CDR2 YFSETQ. CDR3 DNA: TGCGCCAGCAGCTCAACTCTCAATGAGCAGTTCTTC. Translating gives CASSSTLNEQFF.

The rearrangement uses TRBV9 and TRBJ2-1, with 9 nucleotides matching TRBD2. The J segment lost 3 bases and the V segment lost 0 bases, leaving 1 base of the junction unmatched. CDR1 and CDR2 (germline): SGDLS, YYNGEE. CDR3 length equals 15 residues. CDR3 region: CASSVASGVYNEQFF. The CDR3 nucleotides read TGTGCCAGCAGCGTAGCTAGCGGGGTCTACAATGAGCAGTTCTTC.

V and J are TRBV7-2 and TRBJ1-2; 8 nucleotides align to TRBD1. The junction had 8 bases not matched to a gene; V was cut back by 6 bases and J by 5 bases. Germline V gives CDR1 SGHTA, CDR2 FQGNSA. The CDR3 runs 14 residues. The CDR3 sequence: CASSSGTGLYGYTF. The CDR3, as DNA: TGTGCCAGCAGTTCCGGGACAGGATTGTATGGCTACACCTTC. The full variable domain, completed using reference TRBV7-2 and TRBJ1-2, is GAGVSQSPSNKVTEKGKDVELRCDPISGHTALYWYRQSLGQGLEFLIYFQGNSAPDKSGLPSDRFSAERTGGSVSTLTIQRTQQEDSAVYLCASSSGTGLYGYTFGSGTRLTVV.

The chain links TRBV6-5 to TRBJ2-3, with 9 positions matching TRBD2. CDR1 is MNHEY and CDR2 is SVGAGI in the germline V gene. With 5 bases clipped from V and 2 bases from J, the junction kept 5 bases outside the gene matches. CDR3 length: 15 residues. CDR3 in amino acids: CASSLLAGPTDTQYF. The CDR3 region has the DNA TGTGCCAGCAGTCTACTAGCGGGCCCCACAGATACGCAGTATTTT.

The rearrangement links TRBV7-8 to TRBJ2-3; 7 bases line up with TRBD1. Per the germline V gene, CDR1 is SGHVS and CDR2 is FQNEAQ. The CDR3 sequence is 14 residues long. V shed 5 bases and J 5 bases; nucleotides not matched to a gene: 7. CDR3 sequence reads: CASSPQTGIDTQYF. The CDR3, as DNA: TGTGCCAGCAGCCCGCAGACAGGGATAGATACGCAGTATTTT.

The rearrangement joins TRBV19 to TRBJ2-5; 8 nucleotides align to TRBD1. V trimming: 4 bases; J trimming: 5 bases; junction bases outside the gene matches: 6. The V gene's germline CDR1 is LNHDA and CDR2 SQIVND (reference sequence). This CDR3 is 14 amino acids long. As DNA, the CDR3 is TGTGCCAGTAGTACCGGACAGGGAGTGGAGACCCAGTACTTC. It encodes CASSTGQGVETQYF.

This chain joins TRBV7-2 and TRBJ1-4; 9 bases align to TRBD1. This CDR3 is 14 amino acids long. V was pared by 4 bases and J by 4 bases, with 1 base of the junction left unmatched. Germline V CDR1 and CDR2: SGHTA, FQGNSA. CDR3 sequence: CASSSDRGNEKLFF. CDR3 sequence (DNA): TGTGCCAGCAGCTCGGACAGGGGTAATGAAAAACTGTTTTTT.